This TCR beta chain originates from a study of beta chain features in type 1 diabetes. Whole-study results and caveats: Since sequencing was performed on cDNA, cells with high TCR expression could be over-represented.

Expressed TCRB transcripts were sequenced because the isolated RNA had all been reverse transcribed beforehand. TCRdb's copy holds only in-frame clones and misses some; the assay was immunoSEQ multiplex PCR. The sample includes around 300,000 clones, around 10% of them seen just once. The CDR3 loop spans 16 amino acids. V shed 6 bases, J shed 5 bases, and the junction held 13 bases outside the gene matches. CDR1 MDHEN and CDR2 SYDVKM come from the germline V gene. The sample holds a few counts of this clone. Its antigen remains unknown. The V and J genes are TRBV28 and TRBJ2-1; 7 nucleotides align to TRBD1. The sequence was obtained from a woman aged 25 to 39 in good health. The material sequenced was naive CD4+ T cells from blood. Here the CDR3 reads CASSRGGGFRHNEQFF. The CDR3 DNA follows: TGTGCCAGCAGCCGAGGGGGCGGGTTCAGGCACAATGAGCAGTTCTTC.